The clone carrying this TCR beta chain was seen many times. The target antigen is unknown. As part of library construction, unique molecular identifiers were attached to individual cDNA molecules. TCRdb re-called the 5' RACE reads with MiXCR, one entry per CDR3 protein. The sample lists roughly 99,000 distinct CDR3 sequences, approximately 10% occurring once. The data originate from a study of early T cells in non-severe SARS-CoV-2 infection. The wider study: Sequencing used unsorted whole-blood bulk RNA, so chains lack pairing. General study results and limits: Private and CD4 specificities were missed by VDJdb matching, skewed to anti-spike CD8.

The CDR3 loop spans 17 amino acids. Germline V CDR1 and CDR2: SGHVS, FQNEAQ. V lost 0 bases, J lost 2 bases, and 10 bases stayed unmatched. The source of this sequence is an adult who was a healthcare worker with PCR-confirmed SARS-CoV-2 infection or an uninfected control (not recorded which). The sample consisted of whole blood. The chain carries TRBV7-8 and TRBJ2-7; 7 bases fit TRBD2. CDR3 DNA: TGTGCCAGCAGCTTAGCCTTTCTAAGGGAGGGGACCTACGAGCAGTACTTC. It specifies CASSLAFLREGTYEQYF.